The 23 T cell receptor beta chains presented below share a single source sample, sequenced in a study of response to subunit inactivated influenza vaccine. Via MiXCR, TCRdb re-called the RT-PCR reads, giving one row per CDR3 protein. Counted here are 450,000 to 700,000 distinct CDR3 sequences, about 14% occurring once; the ten biggest clones make up around 10%. The sample here was PBMCs from blood, taken roughly 12 days after vaccination. These receptors came from a man aged 50-59 years who received an inactivated influenza vaccine.

This sequence joins TRBV7-2 and TRBJ2-7, with a tentative D call TRBD1 (5 bases). Trimming shortened V by 5 bases and J by 4 bases, and 15 bases separated the two germline ends. Germline CDR1 and CDR2: SGHTA and FQGNSA. There are 14 residues in the CDR3. CDR3 sequence (DNA): TGTGCCAGCAGCCGCGTTAGTGGGGCATACGAGCAGTACTTC. This encodes CASSRVSGAYEQYF. The full variable domain, with the rest looked up from reference TRBV7-2 and TRBJ2-7, is GAGVSQSPSNKVTEKGKDVELRCDPISGHTALYWYRQSLGQGLEFLIYFQGNSAPDKSGLPSDRFSAERTGGSVSTLTIQRTQQEDSAVYLCASSRVSGAYEQYFGPGTRLTVT.

This chain connects TRBV10-3 to TRBJ1-1; D gene uncertain. Germline lookup yields CDR1 ENHRY and CDR2 SYGVKD. There are 17 residues in the CDR3. The V end lost 0 bases, the J end lost 1 base, and 15 bases lay between the germline ends. The CDR3 sequence: CAISESLGKGSNTEAFF. The DNA of the CDR3 is TGTGCCATCAGTGAGTCGTTGGGGAAGGGTTCGAACACTGAAGCTTTCTTT.

The V call is TRBV3-1, the J call TRBJ2-1; D may be TRBD2 (6 bases). The CDR3 contains 16 residues. The germline V gene has CDR1 LGHDT and CDR2 YNNKEL (reference sequence). V shed 4 bases and J shed 1 base, with 14 bases lying between them. The CDR3 bases are TGTGCCAGCAGCCGCAAAACGGGGGTATCCTACAATGAGCAGTTCTTC. This codes for CASSRKTGVSYNEQFF.

This clonotype was picked up a small number of times. This chain connects TRBV20-1 to TRBJ1-2; 8 nucleotides line up with TRBD1. CDR3 length: 13 amino acids. J lost 3 bases, V lost 6 bases, and 6 bases had no gene match. Germline V gives CDR1 DFQATT, CDR2 SNEGSKA (reference sequence). DNA for the CDR3: TGCAGTGCAGCTAAGACAGGGGACTATGGCTACACCTTC. It specifies CSAAKTGDYGYTF.

This clonotype was seen more than once but under ten times. Here the CDR3 DNA reads TGTGCCAGCAGCTTCAGGGGGGGGATTAACACCGGGGAGCTGTTTTTT. Amino acids: CASSFRGGINTGELFF. The chain links TRBV11-2 to TRBJ2-2; tentatively, D is TRBD1 or TRBD2 (7 bases each). Germline V lookup: CDR1 SGHAT, CDR2 FQNNGV. The CDR3 covers 16 residues. V lost 3 bases to trimming and J lost 2 bases, with 13 bases between them.

This rearrangement joins TRBV11-2 to TRBJ2-1; weak D call: TRBD2 (5 bases). Germline CDR1 and CDR2: SGHAT and FQNNGV. CDR3 length: 14 amino acids. The ends were cut back, 5 bases at V and 9 bases at J, with 17 bases in the middle. CDR3 DNA: TGTGCCAGCAGCCCCCTATCGAGGGCCCCTGAGCAGTTCTTC. This encodes CASSPLSRAPEQFF. The variable domain in full, with the rest retrieved from reference TRBV11-2 and TRBJ2-1, is EAGVAQSPRYKIIEKRQSVAFWCNPISGHATLYWYQQILGQGPKLLIQFQNNGVVDDSQLPKDRFSAERLKGVDSTLKIQPAKLEDSAVYLCASSPLSRAPEQFFGPGTRLTVL.

This chain joins TRBV5-5 and TRBJ1-2; 7 nucleotides line up with TRBD1. Germline CDR1 is SGHKS and CDR2 is YYEKEE (reference sequence). The CDR3 consists of 15 residues. V trimming: 3 bases; J trimming: 5 bases; junction bases outside the gene matches: 10. CDR3 in DNA: TGTGCCAGCAGCTGGAAGACTGGGGGACAGTATGGCTACACCTTC. Encoded protein: CASSWKTGGQYGYTF.

This chain joins TRBV19 and TRBJ2-3, with D perhaps TRBD2 (6 bases). The CDR3 has 19 amino acids. CDR1 and CDR2 (germline): LNHDA, SQIVND (reference sequence). V lost 5 bases to trimming and J lost 7 bases, with 31 bases between them. Written as DNA, the CDR3 is TGTGCCAGTAGTCCCCTTGGAGGGCAGGGCACGACGGCACGAAATACGCAGTATTTT. Residues: CASSPLGGQGTTARNTQYF.

This clonotype was seen only a few times. The chain is built from TRBV6-6 and TRBJ1-1; D not resolved. The CDR3 covers 13 residues. Germline V gene lookup returns CDR1 MNHNY and CDR2 SVGAGI (reference sequence). V was pared by 6 bases and J by 1 base, with 9 bases between. The CDR3 DNA reads as TGTGCCAGCAGGGAAGACGGGAACACTGAAGCTTTCTTT. It codes for CASREDGNTEAFF.

The V and J genes are TRBV28 and TRBJ2-4, with TRBD2 matching 9 bases. V was clipped by 5 bases and J by 0 bases; unmatched bases: 8. The CDR3 consists of 17 residues. Germline loops: CDR1 MDHEN, CDR2 SYDVKM. The CDR3 DNA is TGTGCCAGCAGTCATGCGGGGGGGCTACTAGCCAAAAACATTCAGTACTTC. Amino acid sequence: CASSHAGGLLAKNIQYF.

This clonotype was detected ten times or more. The chain carries TRBV7-8 and TRBJ1-1; D gene uncertain. Germline CDR1 is SGHVS and CDR2 is FQNEAQ. There are 13 residues in the CDR3. With 2 bases removed from V and 0 bases from J, the gap between germline ends came to 4 bases. The chain's CDR3 is CASSLYLNTEAFF. The CDR3 DNA reads TGTGCCAGCAGCTTATACCTGAACACTGAAGCTTTCTTT.

J is TRBJ2-6 and V is TRBV30; no firm D call. From germline, CDR1 is GTSNPN and CDR2 SVGIG (reference sequence). This CDR3 region has 13 residues. V was pared by 7 bases and J by 3 bases, with 10 bases between. CDR3 loop: CALDLVGANVLTF. The CDR3 DNA sequence: TGTGCCTTAGACCTTGTTGGGGCCAACGTCCTGACTTTC.

This clonotype was found a few times. The chain combines TRBV14 with TRBJ1-2; perhaps TRBD1 as D (5 bases). This CDR3 region has 14 residues. Germline V gene lookup returns CDR1 SGHDN and CDR2 FVKESK. Trimming stripped 4 bases from V and 6 bases from J, with 15 bases between. The CDR3 sequence is CASSRFGTLDGYTF. CDR3 coding DNA: TGTGCCAGCAGCCGTTTCGGGACGCTGGATGGCTACACCTTC.

This clonotype was picked up many times. The V and J genes are TRBV29-1 and TRBJ2-7; possible D gene TRBD1, 5 bases. The CDR3 covers 12 residues. V dropped 2 bases and J dropped 3 bases, with 8 bases sitting between them. Germline V gene lookup returns CDR1 SQVTM and CDR2 ANQGSEA. CDR3 nucleotide sequence: TGCAGCGTTGAAAGGGGCAACTACGAGCAGTACTTC. It encodes CSVERGNYEQYF.

The chain combines TRBV20-1 with TRBJ1-1; no definite D call. Germline assignment: CDR1 DFQATT and CDR2 SNEGSKA (reference sequence). The CDR3 extends over 12 amino acids. With 6 bases removed from V and 5 bases from J, the gap between germline ends came to 13 bases. The chain's CDR3 is CSAIPVGTEAFF. Here the CDR3 DNA reads TGCAGTGCCATACCCGTGGGGACTGAAGCTTTCTTT.

This chain uses TRBV6-5 with TRBJ2-5, with 8 bases matching TRBD2. V was pared by 2 bases and J by 4 bases, with 6 bases of the junction left unmatched. Germline CDR1 reads MNHEY; CDR2 reads SVGAGI. There are 15 residues in the CDR3. The CDR3 DNA sequence: TGTGCCAGCAGTTACGGCCGGGAGGGGACAGAGACCCAGTACTTC. Its translation is CASSYGREGTETQYF.

This clonotype was seen a handful of times. This chain connects TRBV12-3 or TRBV12-4 to TRBJ1-5; D ambiguous. The length of the CDR3 is 13 residues. V lost 4 bases and J lost 9, with 13 bases in between. The CDR3 DNA reads as TGTGCCAGCAGTTCATCTCATTTCGGGCCCCAGCATTTT. The encoded protein is CASSSSHFGPQHF.

About this clonotype: A much bigger clone sits one base away, suggesting this may be a read error. The chain links TRBV24-1 to TRBJ2-5, with D possibly matching TRBD1 (5 bases). CDR3 size: 12 residues. Germline CDR1 is KGHDR and CDR2 is SFDVKD. Trimming cost V 7 bases and J 4 bases, with 9 bases left between them. The CDR3 DNA sequence: TGTGCCACCAGAGACAGCAGAGAGACCCAGTACTTC. Translating it yields CATRDSRETQYF.

This clonotype was counted only a few times. The chain is built from TRBV29-1 and TRBJ2-7; no clear D. The germline CDR1 and CDR2 sequences are SQVTM and ANQGSEA. V lost 7 bases to trimming and J lost 3 bases, with 13 bases between them. The CDR3 extends over 12 amino acids. CDR3 loop: CSAATSLYEQYF. In DNA form, the CDR3 reads TGCAGCGCAGCCACGAGTCTCTACGAGCAGTACTTC.

This clonotype was found once. V usage is TRBV7-9 and J usage is TRBJ2-5; 11 nucleotides align to TRBD2. The J segment lost 2 bases and the V segment lost 7 bases, leaving 12 bases of the junction unmatched. This CDR3 has 17 amino acids. CDR1 is SEHNR, CDR2 FQNEAQ, per germline (reference sequence). The CDR3 spells CASTLLAGEGGQETQYF. CDR3 nucleotide sequence: TGTGCCAGCACCCTACTAGCGGGAGAAGGGGGACAAGAGACCCAGTACTTC.

This clonotype has more than one count but fewer than ten. The V call is TRBV7-2, the J call TRBJ2-5, with TRBD1 as a possible D gene (5 bases). The CDR3 is made up of 13 amino acids. V was clipped by 8 bases and J by 3 bases, with 13 bases between them. CDR1 SGHTA and CDR2 FQGNSA come from the germline V gene. The CDR3 DNA reads as TGTGCCAGCGCTACGAGCAGGGAAGAGACCCAGTACTTC. This sequence encodes CASATSREETQYF.

This chain connects TRBV11-2 to TRBJ2-7, with D perhaps matching TRBD1 (6 bases). This CDR3 contains 15 residues. V lost 4 bases and J 0 bases, leaving 13 bases between the germline ends. Germline loops: CDR1 SGHAT, CDR2 FQNNGV. In DNA form, the CDR3 reads TGTGCCAGCAGCTACTCGGGACACCTCTCCTACGAGCAGTACTTC. Translating it yields CASSYSGHLSYEQYF.

The rearrangement links TRBV15 to TRBJ2-4, with TRBD1 matching over 9 bases. V gave up 5 bases and J gave up 3 bases; unmatched junction bases: 8. Germline CDR1 LNHNV, CDR2 YYDKDF (reference sequence). CDR3 length: 16 amino acids. The CDR3 coding sequence is TGTGCCACCAGCGCCGGGACAGGGATGGACAAAAACATTCAGTACTTC. It translates to CATSAGTGMDKNIQYF.